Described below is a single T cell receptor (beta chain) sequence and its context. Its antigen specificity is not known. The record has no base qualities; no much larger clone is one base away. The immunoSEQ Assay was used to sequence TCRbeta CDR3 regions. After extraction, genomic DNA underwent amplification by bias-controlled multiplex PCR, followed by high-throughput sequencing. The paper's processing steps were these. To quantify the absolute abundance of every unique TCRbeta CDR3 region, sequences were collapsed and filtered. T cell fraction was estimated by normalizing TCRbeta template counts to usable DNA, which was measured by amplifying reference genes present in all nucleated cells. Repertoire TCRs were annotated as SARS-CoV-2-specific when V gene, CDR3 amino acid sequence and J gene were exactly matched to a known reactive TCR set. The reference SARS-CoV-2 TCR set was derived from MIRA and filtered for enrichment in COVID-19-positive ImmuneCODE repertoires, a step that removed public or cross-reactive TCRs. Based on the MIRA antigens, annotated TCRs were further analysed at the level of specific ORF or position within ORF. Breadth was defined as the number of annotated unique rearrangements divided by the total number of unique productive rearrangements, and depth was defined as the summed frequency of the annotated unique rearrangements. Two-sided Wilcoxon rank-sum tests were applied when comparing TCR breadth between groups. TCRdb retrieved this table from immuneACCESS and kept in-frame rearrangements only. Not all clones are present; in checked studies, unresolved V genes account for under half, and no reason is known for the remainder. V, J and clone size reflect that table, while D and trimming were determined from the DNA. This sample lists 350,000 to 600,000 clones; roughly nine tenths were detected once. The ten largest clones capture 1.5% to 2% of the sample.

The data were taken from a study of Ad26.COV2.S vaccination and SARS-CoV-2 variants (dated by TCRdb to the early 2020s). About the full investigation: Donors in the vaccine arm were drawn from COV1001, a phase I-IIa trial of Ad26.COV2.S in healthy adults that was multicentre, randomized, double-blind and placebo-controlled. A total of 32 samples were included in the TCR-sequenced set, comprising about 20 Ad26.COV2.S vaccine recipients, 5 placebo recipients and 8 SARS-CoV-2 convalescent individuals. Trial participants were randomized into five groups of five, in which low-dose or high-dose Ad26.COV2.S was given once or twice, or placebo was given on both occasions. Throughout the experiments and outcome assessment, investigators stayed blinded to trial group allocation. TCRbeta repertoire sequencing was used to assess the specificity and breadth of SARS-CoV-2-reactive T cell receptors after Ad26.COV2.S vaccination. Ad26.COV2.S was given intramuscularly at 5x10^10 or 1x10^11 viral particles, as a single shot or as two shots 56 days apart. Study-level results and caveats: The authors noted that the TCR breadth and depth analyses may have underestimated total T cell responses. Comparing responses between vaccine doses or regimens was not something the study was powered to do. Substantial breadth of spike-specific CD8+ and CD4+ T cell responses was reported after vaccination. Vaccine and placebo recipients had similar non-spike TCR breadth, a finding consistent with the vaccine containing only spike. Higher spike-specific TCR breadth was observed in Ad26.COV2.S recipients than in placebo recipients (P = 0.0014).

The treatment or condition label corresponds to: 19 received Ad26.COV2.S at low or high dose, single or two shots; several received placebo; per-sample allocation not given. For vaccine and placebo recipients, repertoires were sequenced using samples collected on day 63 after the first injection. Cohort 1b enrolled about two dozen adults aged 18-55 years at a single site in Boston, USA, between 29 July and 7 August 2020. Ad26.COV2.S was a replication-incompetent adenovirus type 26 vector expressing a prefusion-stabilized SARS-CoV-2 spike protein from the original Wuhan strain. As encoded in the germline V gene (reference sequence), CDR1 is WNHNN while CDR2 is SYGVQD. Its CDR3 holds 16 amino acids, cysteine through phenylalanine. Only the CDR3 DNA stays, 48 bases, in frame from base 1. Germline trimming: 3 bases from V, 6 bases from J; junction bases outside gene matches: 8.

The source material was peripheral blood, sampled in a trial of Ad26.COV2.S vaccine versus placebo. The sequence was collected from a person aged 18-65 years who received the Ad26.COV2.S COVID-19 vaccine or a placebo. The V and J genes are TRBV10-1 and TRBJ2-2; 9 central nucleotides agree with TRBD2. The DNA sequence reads TGCGCCAGCAGTGACAATAGCGGGAGAGGTGCCGGGGAGCTGTTTTTT. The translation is CASSDNSGRGAGELFF.